Here is one T cell receptor beta chain with its context. The length of the CDR3 is 11 residues. V was shortened by 4 bases and J by 5 bases, with 7 bases between the two germline ends. Germline-derived CDR1 and CDR2 are SQVTM and ANQGSEA. This entry belongs to a study of T-cell reconstitution after alpha-beta-depleted transplantation in children. Preparation of the TCRbeta library used unique molecular identifiers. Each CDR3 protein is one row after TCRdb ran MiXCR on the PCR reads. In the table there are hundreds of thousands of distinct CDR3 sequences, roughly 15% of which are singletons. The chain combines TRBV29-1 with TRBJ2-3; D perhaps matches TRBD1 (5 bases). The receptor's source is a human donor who donated a stem cell graft to a child with Fanconi anemia. This sample comprised PBMCs, obtained from the stem cell graft. For the CDR3, the DNA is TGCAGCGTTGGGGGCGAAGATACGCAGTATTTT. Amino acids: CSVGGEDTQYF.